Presented here are 13 T cell receptor beta chains from one specimen sequenced in a study of OX40 agonist ivuxolimab in advanced cancers. Receptor amplification or capture employed the immunoSEQ multiplex PCR assay. Sourced from immuneACCESS, this table was stored by TCRdb with only in-frame sequences that have V and J called. A share of the clones is absent; for the studies checked, an unresolved V gene accounts for under half, and the remainder has no known explanation. This sample comprises about 60,000 clones, about 89% of them detected only once. Clones ranked in the top ten supply 0.85% to 1.4% of the sample. This specimen was CD4+ or CD8+ T cells sorted from blood, taken in a trial of the OX40 agonist ivuxolimab. These receptors were collected from an adult with an advanced solid tumor such as melanoma, head and neck, liver or kidney cancer.

The chain couples TRBV4-3 to TRBJ2-6; D is undetermined. The CDR3 has 16 residues. Trimming left V 0 bases short and J 0 bases short, with 6 bases between. The germline V gene encodes CDR1 LGHNA and CDR2 YSLEER. CDR3 nucleotides: TGCGCCAGCAGCCAAGAAAAGGCCTCTGGGGCCAACGTCCTGACTTTC. This codes for CASSQEKASGANVLTF.

J is TRBJ2-7 and V is TRBV28; 12 bases fit TRBD1. This CDR3 is 15 amino acids long. V was pared by 5 bases and J by 4 bases, with 6 bases of the junction left unmatched. CDR1 is MDHEN and CDR2 is SYDVKM in the germline V gene. The CDR3 sequence is CASSPVGQGAYEQYF. The CDR3 DNA is TGTGCCAGCAGTCCGGTGGGACAGGGGGCGTACGAGCAGTACTTC. The full variable domain, with the rest looked up from reference TRBV28 and TRBJ2-7, is DVKVTQSSRYLVKRTGEKVFLECVQDMDHENMFWYRQDPGLGLRLIYFSYDVKMKEKGDIPEGYSVSREKKERFSLILESASTNQTSMYLCASSPVGQGAYEQYFGPGTRLTVT.

This clone was found once. The chain joins TRBV4-2 to TRBJ2-1, with D perhaps given as TRBD1 or TRBD2 (6 bases each). The V gene's germline CDR1 is LGHNA and CDR2 YNFKEQ. Between the trimmed V and J ends, which lost 0 bases and 4 bases, there was a span of 16 bases. This CDR3 spans 17 amino acids. DNA of the CDR3: TGTGCCAGCAGCCAAGAGCAGGGGACTTCGACTTACAATGAGCAGTTCTTC. Its translation: CASSQEQGTSTYNEQFF.

The chain uses TRBV4-2 and TRBJ2-3, with 10 bases matching TRBD2. CDR1 is LGHNA and CDR2 is YNFKEQ in the germline V gene. Trimming cost V 0 bases and J 6 bases; bases outside gene matches: 12. This CDR3 region has 18 residues. This chain's CDR3 is CASSQDLSAGGPGDTQYF. Here the CDR3 DNA reads TGTGCCAGCAGCCAAGATCTTTCAGCGGGAGGGCCAGGGGATACGCAGTATTTT.

The chain recombines TRBV11-2 with TRBJ2-1; TRBD2 matches 10 bases. The germline CDR1 and CDR2 sequences are SGHAT and FQNNGV. After removal of 7 bases from V and 2 bases from J, the junction contained 8 bases not matched to a gene. The CDR3 length is 16 residues. CDR3 in DNA: TGTGCCAGCACCCGACGAAGCGGGAGGGCCTACAATGAGCAGTTCTTC. Residues: CASTRRSGRAYNEQFF.

The chain has TRBV2 and TRBJ1-4; TRBD1 aligns across 8 bases. CDR1 SNHLY and CDR2 FYNNEI come from the germline V gene. J lost 8 bases, V lost 2 bases, and 13 bases had no gene match. This CDR3 is built from 17 residues. This CDR3 is CASSERLTRGQVEKLFF. The CDR3 DNA reads TGTGCCAGCAGTGAACGCCTTACTCGGGGACAGGTCGAAAAACTGTTTTTT.

The V call is TRBV18, the J call TRBJ2-3; D may be TRBD2 (5 bases). V lost 2 bases to trimming and J lost 4 bases, with 16 bases between them. Germline V lookup: CDR1 KGHSH, CDR2 LQKENI. The CDR3 spans 16 residues. The chain's CDR3 is CASSPTLAPRADTQYF. The CDR3 region has the DNA TGTGCCAGCTCACCAACTCTTGCCCCGAGGGCAGATACGCAGTATTTT.

The J gene is TRBJ2-2, the V gene TRBV18; D possibly matches TRBD1 or TRBD2 (5 bases each). Trimming removed 6 bases from V and 2 bases from J, with 16 bases in between. The CDR3 has 16 amino acids. Germline CDR1 and CDR2: KGHSH and LQKENI. CDR3 nucleotide sequence: TGTGCCAGCTCCCCCCGCGAGGGGTACAACACCGGGGAGCTGTTTTTT. Protein: CASSPREGYNTGELFF. The whole variable domain, filled in from reference TRBV18 and TRBJ2-2, reads NAGVMQNPRHLVRRRGQEARLRCSPMKGHSHVYWYRQLPEEGLKFMVYLQKENIIDESGMPKERFSAEFPKEGPSILRIQQVVRGDSAAYFCASSPREGYNTGELFFGEGSRLTVL.

V is TRBV9 and J is TRBJ2-2; 12 nucleotides match TRBD2. CDR1 SGDLS and CDR2 YYNGEE come from the germline V gene. The CDR3 extends over 17 amino acids. V gave up 4 bases and J gave up 5 bases; unmatched junction bases: 9. The CDR3 DNA sequence: TGTGCCAGCAGCTATAATGGACTAGCGGGAAATACCGGGGAGCTGTTTTTT. This codes for CASSYNGLAGNTGELFF. The whole variable domain, filled in from reference TRBV9 and TRBJ2-2, reads DSGVTQTPKHLITATGQRVTLRCSPRSGDLSVYWYQQSLDQGLQFLIQYYNGEERAKGNILERFSAQQFPDLHSELNLSSLELGDSALYFCASSYNGLAGNTGELFFGEGSRLTVL.

This chain uses TRBV6-6 with TRBJ2-1, with D unclear. This CDR3 is built from 12 residues. The V gene lost 6 bases and the J gene lost 8 bases, with 11 bases spanning the gap. Germline V lookup: CDR1 MNHNY, CDR2 SVGAGI (reference sequence). The chain's CDR3 is CASRERRHEQFF. The CDR3 coding sequence is TGTGCCAGCAGGGAAAGGAGACATGAGCAGTTCTTC.

Comments on this clone: In the same sample, other DNA sequences code for this CDR3. The J gene is TRBJ2-1, the V gene TRBV28; tentatively, D is TRBD2 (5 bases). This CDR3 comprises 13 residues. Germline V gene sequence: CDR1 MDHEN, CDR2 SYDVKM. V shed 6 bases and J shed 4 bases, with 10 bases lying between them. The CDR3 nucleotides read TGTGCCAGCAGCCTCCCGGGGTACAATGAGCAGTTCTTC. This codes for CASSLPGYNEQFF.

CDR3 DNA: TGTGCCAGCAACACCGGGGGCGACAGTGTTAGCTTTTTT. This translates into CASNTGGDSVSFF. The chain carries TRBV18 and TRBJ1-4, with D tentatively TRBD1 (6 bases). There are 13 residues in the CDR3. Germline loops: CDR1 KGHSH, CDR2 LQKENI. The V gene lost 8 bases and the J gene lost 17 bases, with 24 bases spanning the gap.

The rearrangement links TRBV23-1 to TRBJ1-4; D is uncertain. TRBV23-1 is noted as an ORF with a role that remains uncertain. CDR3 length: 17 residues. V was trimmed by 2 bases and J by 8 bases, leaving 21 bases between them. The CDR3 reads CASSQPPERMREEKLFF. In nucleotides, the CDR3 is TGCGCCAGCAGTCAACCCCCGGAGAGGATGCGGGAGGAAAAACTGTTTTTT.